Listed below are T cell receptor beta chains from one sample, sequenced in a study of blood T cells in healthy people across ages. TCRdb ran MiXCR on the 5' RACE reads and lists one entry per CDR3 protein. In the table there are 600,000 to 800,000 distinct CDR3 sequences, over 20% of which are singletons. Source material: blood. These receptor sequences come from a man aged 65 to 79 in good health. Each CDR3 is given with its conserved first and last residue. A D gene is named only where the DNA matches it firmly. Only part of the rows carry a size: once, few, many, or a class if the clone is expanded.

>TRBJ2-7|TRBD2|TRBV3-1|few
TGTGCCAGCAGCCAAACCCTAGCGGGATCGTACTACGAGCAGTACTTC
CASSQTLAGSYYEQYF
>TRBJ2-7|TRBD1|TRBV24-1|few
TGTGCCACCAGTGAGGGGACAGGCAGCTCCTACGAGCAGTACTTC
CATSEGTGSSYEQYF
>TRBJ1-2|-|TRBV4-1|-
TGCGCCAGCAGCCAAGATGACACTAACTATGGCTACACCTTC
CASSQDDTNYGYTF
>TRBJ2-5|-|TRBV6-5|-
TGTGCCAGCAGTTACTCGAGTTCTGGGGAGACCCAGTACTTC
CASSYSSSGETQYF
>TRBJ2-3|TRBD2|TRBV20-1|few
TGCAGTGCTAGGGGGACTAGCGGCGGCACAGATACGCAGTATTTT
CSARGTSGGTDTQYF
>TRBJ1-1|TRBD1|TRBV6-1|-
TGTGCCAGCAGCACCGGGACAGGGGTTATGAACACTGAAGCTTTCTTT
CASSTGTGVMNTEAFF
>TRBJ1-4|TRBD1|TRBV15|-
TGTGCCACCAGCAGGGGACAGTCGAATGAAAAACTGTTTTTT
CATSRGQSNEKLFF
>TRBJ2-1|-|TRBV9|-
TGTGCCAGCAGCAGGTTGCCGAGGGATGAGCAGTTCTTC
CASSRLPRDEQFF
>TRBJ2-1|TRBD2|TRBV7-3|-
TGTGCCAGCAGCGAGAACGCCGGGACTAGCGTCAGATCTCTCAATGAGCAGTTCTTC
CASSENAGTSVRSLNEQFF
>TRBJ2-7|-|TRBV2|few
TGTGCCAGCAGCATAGATGGAGGGTTGAGTGAGCAGTACTTC
CASSIDGGLSEQYF
>TRBJ2-3|-|TRBV7-3|-
TGTGCCAGCAGCCAGGATCCGGCAGATACGCAGTATTTT
CASSQDPADTQYF
>TRBJ2-7|-|TRBV7-2|-
TGTGCCAGCAGCCTGGGGGCCCACGAGCAGTACTTC
CASSLGAHEQYF
>TRBJ2-3|-|TRBV3-1|few
TGTGCCAGCAGCCAAGCCGGCGATTCGAGTCGGCCCTCCACAGATACGCAGTATTTT
CASSQAGDSSRPSTDTQYF
>TRBJ2-2|-|TRBV28|-
TGTGCCAACAGTCCGGCGGACATAAACACCGGGGAGCTGTTTTTT
CANSPADINTGELFF
>TRBJ2-1|TRBD2|TRBV15|few
TGTGCCACCAGCAGAGTTGTGCTAGCGGGACCCTCCTACAATGAGCAGTTCTTC
CATSRVVLAGPSYNEQFF
>TRBJ2-5|-|TRBV28|many
TGTGCCAGCAGTTCGGCGCGGGGTCAAGAGACCCAGTACTTC
CASSSARGQETQYF
>TRBJ2-1|TRBD2|TRBV7-9|-
TGTGCCAGCAGCTCAAGCGGGGGGCACAATGAGCAGTTCTTC
CASSSSGGHNEQFF
>TRBJ2-7|TRBD1|TRBV18|-
TGTGCCAGCTCACCATCGTGGACAGGCTACGAGCAGTACTTC
CASSPSWTGYEQYF
>TRBJ1-3|-|TRBV5-1|-
TGCGCCAGCAGCTTGGAAGGGTATTACGGAAACACCATATATTTT
CASSLEGYYGNTIYF
>TRBJ1-2|TRBD1|TRBV2|few
TGTGCCAGCAATCGGGACAGTAACTATGGCTACACCTTC
CASNRDSNYGYTF
>TRBJ2-1|-|TRBV28|-
TGTGCCAGCACACGACAGGCTCTCATCAATGAGCAGTTCTTC
CASTRQALINEQFF
>TRBJ2-7|-|TRBV9|many
TGTGCCAGCAGCGTAGCCTCATTCTCCTACGAGCAGTACTTC
CASSVASFSYEQYF
>TRBJ2-1|-|TRBV29-1|many
TGCAGCGTTGAAATTGAGCTCTCCTCCTACAATGAGCAGTTCTTC
CSVEIELSSYNEQFF
>TRBJ2-1|-|TRBV5-1|-
TGCGCCAGCAGCTTGACAGCGGATTCCTACAATGAGCAGTTCTTC
CASSLTADSYNEQFF
>TRBJ2-4|-|TRBV30|many
TGTGCCTGGAATCGGGGGCAAGGAGTTAGCGGATTACATTTC
CAWNRGQGVSGLHF
>TRBJ1-2|TRBD1|TRBV7-9|-
TGTGCCAGCAGCTTAGGACAGGGCCTCTATGGCTACACCTTC
CASSLGQGLYGYTF
>TRBJ1-2|-|TRBV4-1|-
TGCGCCAGCAGCCAATCGCAGGCGGAAGACTATGGCTACACCTTC
CASSQSQAEDYGYTF
>TRBJ2-3|-|TRBV4-3|-
TGCGCCAGCAGCCAAGGGGTCGGAGGATCTAGCACAGATACGCAGTATTTT
CASSQGVGGSSTDTQYF
>TRBJ2-1|TRBD2|TRBV3-1|few
TGTGCCAGCAGCCAATTACGGCTAGCGGGAAGCTCCTACAATGAGCAGTTCTTC
CASSQLRLAGSSYNEQFF
>TRBJ2-7|-|TRBV20-1|-
TGCAGTGCTAGAGGGAGCAAGGGATTTTCCTACGAGCAGTACTTC
CSARGSKGFSYEQYF
>TRBJ2-1|TRBD1|TRBV25-1|-
TGTGCCAGCAGTGAAGGGGGCAGGGGGACCTACAATGAGCAGTTCTTC
CASSEGGRGTYNEQFF